A single sample gave rise to the 27 T cell receptor beta chains below, sequenced in a study of TIL therapy for anti-PD-1-resistant metastatic lung cancer. Sequencing used immunoSEQ v3. The assay was immunoSEQ multiplex PCR, and TCRdb's table has in-frame clones only and misses some. Among about 50,000 clones listed, 65% to 80% were seen once. The sample's time point: pre-treatment sample, taken before nivolumab and TIL therapy. Source: blood, taken at baseline. The receptors come from a woman between 30 and 85 years old with non-small cell lung cancer.

The V and J genes are TRBV2 and TRBJ2-3; TRBD2 agrees at 9 bases. The junction had 7 bases not matched to a gene; V was cut back by 6 bases and J by 3 bases. In germline, CDR1 is SNHLY, CDR2 FYNNEI. The CDR3 spans 15 residues. This CDR3 is CASSGLAGGTDTQYF. The CDR3 DNA reads TGTGCCAGCAGCGGACTTGCGGGGGGGACAGATACGCAGTATTTT.

The CDR3: CASSSGWGADTQYF. The CDR3 DNA is TGTGCCAGCAGCTCAGGCTGGGGGGCTGATACGCAGTATTTT. The V call is TRBV7-9, the J call TRBJ2-3, with D perhaps being TRBD1 or TRBD2 (6 bases each). V was trimmed by 4 bases and J by 6 bases, leaving 14 bases between them. This CDR3 has 14 residues. The germline gives CDR1 SEHNR, CDR2 FQNEAQ (reference sequence).

The chain couples TRBV6-5 to TRBJ2-2; D assignment may be TRBD1 or TRBD2 (5 bases each). Trimming took 2 bases from V and 5 from J, leaving 12 bases between them. Germline CDR1 MNHEY, CDR2 SVGAGI. CDR3 length: 15 amino acids. This chain's CDR3 is CASSYGVGETGELFF. CDR3 DNA sequence: TGTGCCAGCAGTTACGGGGTGGGGGAAACCGGGGAGCTGTTTTTT.

The chain has TRBV7-9 and TRBJ2-1; 12 bases line up with TRBD2. Losses at the gene ends were 5 bases for V and 8 bases for J; bases not matched to a gene: 10. The CDR3 loop spans 16 amino acids. From germline, CDR1 is SEHNR and CDR2 FQNEAQ (reference sequence). The CDR3 nucleotides read TGTGCCAGCAGCGAGCGGACTAGCGGGATTTACGATGAGCAGTTCTTC. Protein sequence: CASSERTSGIYDEQFF.

This sequence joins TRBV15 and TRBJ2-1, with D possibly being TRBD2 (5 bases). The length of the CDR3 is 15 residues. The germline V and J ends were trimmed by 7 bases and 5 bases, with 18 bases remaining between them. Germline CDR1 and CDR2: LNHNV and YYDKDF (reference sequence). Here the CDR3 DNA reads TGTGCCACCACTAAAGAGGGAGTCTACCACAATGAGCAGTTCTTC. Its translation: CATTKEGVYHNEQFF.

The CDR3 DNA is TGTGCCACCAGCAGAGCGGGGTCCCCTGAAGCTTTCTTT. Its translation: CATSRAGSPEAFF. The chain links TRBV15 to TRBJ1-1, with D hard to call. Trimming removed 1 base from V and 6 bases from J, with 9 bases in between. Looked up from germline, CDR1 is LNHNV and CDR2 is YYDKDF (reference sequence). The CDR3 covers 13 residues.

This chain connects TRBV5-4 to TRBJ1-1; D gene uncertain. The CDR3 loop spans 15 amino acids. CDR1 is SGHNT, CDR2 YYREEE, per germline (reference sequence). V lost 4 bases, J lost 1 base, and 14 bases lay in between. The CDR3 coding sequence is TGTGCCAGCAGCCCCCTCGAGGGTTCGAACACTGAAGCTTTCTTT. Protein sequence: CASSPLEGSNTEAFF. Full variable domain (missing parts from reference TRBV5-4 and TRBJ1-1): ETGVTQSPTHLIKTRGQQVTLRCSSQSGHNTVSWYQQALGQGPQFIFQYYREEENGRGNFPPRFSGLQFPNYSSELNVNALELDDSALYLCASSPLEGSNTEAFFGQGTRLTVV.

The chain carries TRBV5-1 and TRBJ2-2; D is unclear. Germline CDR1 SGHRS, CDR2 YFSETQ. The germline V and J ends were trimmed by 2 bases and 12 bases, with 14 bases remaining between them. The CDR3 length is 13 residues. The CDR3 DNA follows: TGCGCCAGCAGCTTCGAGGATGGTCTTAAGCTGTTTTTT. Protein product: CASSFEDGLKLFF.

The CDR3 protein is CASSPSGNTIYF. CDR3 sequence (DNA): TGTGCCAGCAGCCCCAGTGGAAACACCATATATTTT. The genes are TRBV7-9 and TRBJ1-3; D unresolved. CDR1 is SEHNR and CDR2 is FQNEAQ in the germline V gene (reference sequence). V was clipped by 5 bases and J by 3 bases, with 5 bases between them. This CDR3 is built from 12 residues.

The genes are TRBV25-1 and TRBJ1-4; D call uncertain. In germline, CDR1 is MGHDK, CDR2 SYGVNS. The length of the CDR3 is 14 residues. Trimming shortened V by 6 bases and J by 0 bases, and 8 bases separated the two germline ends. The chain's CDR3 is CASSTASTNEKLFF. DNA for the CDR3: TGTGCCAGCAGCACAGCCTCAACTAATGAAAAACTGTTTTTT.

The rearrangement joins TRBV9 to TRBJ2-5; tentative D call: TRBD2 (6 bases). This CDR3 is 15 amino acids long. V was trimmed by 4 bases and J by 4 bases, leaving 17 bases between them. Per germline, CDR1 SGDLS and CDR2 YYNGEE. The CDR3 spells CASSPLGGDGETQYF. Here the CDR3 DNA reads TGTGCCAGCAGCCCCCTGGGCGGGGATGGAGAGACCCAGTACTTC.

The chain uses TRBV19 and TRBJ2-3; tentative D call: TRBD1 (7 bases). Trimming removed 6 bases at V and 7 bases at J, with 11 bases between. This CDR3 is built from 12 residues. Germline loops: CDR1 LNHDA, CDR2 SQIVND (reference sequence). The CDR3 coding sequence is TGTGCCAGTAGGTCAGGGGGGAATACGCAGTATTTT. Protein product: CASRSGGNTQYF.

This chain links TRBV11-2 with TRBJ2-7; 13 positions agree with TRBD2. The CDR3 length is 15 residues. The J segment lost 3 bases and the V segment lost 4 bases, leaving 3 bases of the junction unmatched. Germline lookup yields CDR1 SGHAT and CDR2 FQNNGV. Here the CDR3 reads CASSSRTSGSYEQYF. DNA for the CDR3: TGTGCCAGCAGCTCGAGGACTAGCGGGAGCTACGAGCAGTACTTC.

This clone came up a few times. The genes are TRBV29-1 and TRBJ1-2, with D possibly being TRBD1 (5 bases). V was pared by 8 bases and J by 8 bases, with 15 bases between. The CDR3 is 11 residues long. Germline V gives CDR1 SQVTM, CDR2 ANQGSEA. CDR3 loop: CSFTAGGGYTF. CDR3 coding DNA: TGCAGCTTCACTGCGGGGGGAGGCTACACCTTC.

The chain uses TRBV7-2 and TRBJ2-1; weak D call: TRBD2 (5 bases). V lost 2 bases to trimming and J lost 3 bases, with 11 bases between them. Germline lookup yields CDR1 SGHTA and CDR2 FQGNSA. CDR3 length: 15 residues. CDR3 nucleotide sequence: TGTGCCAGCAGCTTAACGAGCGAGGGCTACAATGAGCAGTTCTTC. The encoded protein is CASSLTSEGYNEQFF.

The CDR3 DNA reads as TGCGCCAGCAGCACGCGACTAGCGGGGGGTCGGGCTGGGGCCAACGTCCTGACTTTC. It yields the protein CASSTRLAGGRAGANVLTF. The chain links TRBV4-3 to TRBJ2-6; 13 bases fit TRBD2. This CDR3 has 19 amino acids. Trimming cost V 5 bases and J 2 bases; bases outside gene matches: 9. The germline gives CDR1 LGHNA, CDR2 YSLEER.

The chain joins TRBV4-2 to TRBJ1-5; perhaps TRBD1 as D (5 bases). V shed 3 bases and J shed 9 bases, with 21 bases lying between them. CDR1 LGHNA and CDR2 YNFKEQ come from the germline V gene. CDR3 size: 16 residues. The CDR3 nucleotides are TGTGCCAGCAGCCAGTCCTATGGGGCGAGCCGAACGCCCCAGCATTTT. Translated: CASSQSYGASRTPQHF.

The chain links TRBV6-6 to TRBJ1-5, with TRBD1 as a possible D gene (5 bases). The CDR3 consists of 14 residues. Trimming pared 4 bases from V and 3 bases from J, leaving 10 bases between. Germline loops: CDR1 MNHNY, CDR2 SVGAGI (reference sequence). CDR3 DNA: TGTGCCAGCAGTTTGACAGAGCCCAATCAGCCCCAGCATTTT. Amino acids: CASSLTEPNQPQHF.

The chain recombines TRBV6-5 with TRBJ2-7; D not resolved. The length of the CDR3 is 15 residues. V lost 4 bases and J lost 2, with 15 bases in between. Germline V gene lookup returns CDR1 MNHEY and CDR2 SVGAGI. CDR3: CASSSTFRGPYEQYF. The CDR3 DNA sequence: TGTGCCAGCAGTTCCACCTTCCGTGGGCCCTACGAGCAGTACTTC.

The chain is built from TRBV5-1 and TRBJ1-2; TRBD1 is a possible D gene (6 bases). CDR1 is SGHRS and CDR2 is YFSETQ in the germline V gene. Trimming removed 4 bases from V and 5 bases from J, with 15 bases in between. This CDR3 spans 14 amino acids. CDR3 in amino acids: CASSLRGGMYGYTF. The CDR3 bases are TGCGCCAGCAGCCTCAGAGGGGGAATGTATGGCTACACCTTC.

V is TRBV10-3 and J is TRBJ1-2; D is unclear. CDR3 length equals 12 residues. CDR1 and CDR2 from the germline V gene are ENHRY and SYGVKD. The V gene lost 6 bases and the J gene lost 4 bases, with 9 bases spanning the gap. CDR3 DNA: TGTGCCATCAGAGCGGAGGTCTATGGCTACACCTTC. Its protein product is CAIRAEVYGYTF.

The V gene is TRBV6-1, the J gene TRBJ1-2; the match to TRBD1 covers 11 bases. The J segment lost 6 bases and the V segment lost 6 bases, leaving 9 bases of the junction unmatched. The germline V gene encodes CDR1 MNHNS and CDR2 SASEGT. The CDR3 is 15 amino acids. CDR3 sequence (DNA): TGTGCCAGCAGGGCTAGGACAGGGGGCGAGGATGGCTACACCTTC. As protein: CASRARTGGEDGYTF.

The J gene is TRBJ1-5, the V gene TRBV19; D unresolved. The CDR3 loop spans 15 amino acids. The ends were cut back, 2 bases at V and 0 bases at J, with 8 bases in the middle. Looked up from germline, CDR1 is LNHDA and CDR2 is SQIVND (reference sequence). CDR3 sequence: CASSISAYSNQPQHF. CDR3 sequence (DNA): TGTGCCAGTAGTATATCAGCGTATAGCAATCAGCCCCAGCATTTT.

The V and J genes are TRBV7-2 and TRBJ2-5; D might be TRBD2 (7 bases). This CDR3 is 15 amino acids long. CDR1 is SGHTA and CDR2 is FQGNSA in the germline V gene. V lost 2 bases to trimming and J lost 4 bases, with 14 bases between them. This chain's CDR3 is CASSLIGGRGETQYF. In DNA form, the CDR3 reads TGTGCCAGCAGCTTAATCGGGGGGCGTGGAGAGACCCAGTACTTC.

The chain couples TRBV27 to TRBJ1-1, with unresolved D. The ends were cut back, 4 bases at V and 0 bases at J, with 6 bases in the middle. Germline CDR1 and CDR2: MNHEY and SMNVEV (reference sequence). This CDR3 contains 13 residues. CDR3 sequence reads: CASSSRMNTEAFF. The CDR3 nucleotides read TGTGCCAGCAGTTCTAGGATGAACACTGAAGCTTTCTTT.

V and J are TRBV10-3 and TRBJ2-1, with TRBD2 as a possible D gene (7 bases). Germline V gene lookup returns CDR1 ENHRY and CDR2 SYGVKD. This CDR3 contains 20 residues. The V end was cut by 0 bases, the J end by 5 bases, with 26 bases between. Here the CDR3 DNA reads TGTGCCATCAGTGAGTCGACAGCGTCCTCATGGGGGGGCCGCCACAATGAGCAGTTCTTC. Amino acid sequence: CAISESTASSWGGRHNEQFF.

This chain joins TRBV7-9 and TRBJ1-1; no clear D. Germline assignment: CDR1 SEHNR and CDR2 FQNEAQ (reference sequence). V lost 0 bases, J lost 4 bases, and 9 bases lay in between. The CDR3 contains 14 residues. The chain's CDR3 is CASSLAGLVTEAFF. CDR3 DNA sequence: TGTGCCAGCAGCTTAGCGGGCCTGGTCACTGAAGCTTTCTTT.